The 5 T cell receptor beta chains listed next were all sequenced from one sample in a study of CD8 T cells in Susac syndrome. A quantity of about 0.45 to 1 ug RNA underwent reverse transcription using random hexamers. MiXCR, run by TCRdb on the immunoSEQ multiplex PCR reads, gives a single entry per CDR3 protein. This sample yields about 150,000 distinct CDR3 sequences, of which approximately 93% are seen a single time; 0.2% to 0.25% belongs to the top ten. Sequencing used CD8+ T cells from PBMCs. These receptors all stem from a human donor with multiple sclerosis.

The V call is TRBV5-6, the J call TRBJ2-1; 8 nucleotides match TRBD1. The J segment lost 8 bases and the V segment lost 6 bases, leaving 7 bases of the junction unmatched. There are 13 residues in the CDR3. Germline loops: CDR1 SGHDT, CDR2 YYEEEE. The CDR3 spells CASTGQGWDEQFF. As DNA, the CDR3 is TGTGCCAGCACCGGACAGGGATGGGATGAGCAGTTCTTC.

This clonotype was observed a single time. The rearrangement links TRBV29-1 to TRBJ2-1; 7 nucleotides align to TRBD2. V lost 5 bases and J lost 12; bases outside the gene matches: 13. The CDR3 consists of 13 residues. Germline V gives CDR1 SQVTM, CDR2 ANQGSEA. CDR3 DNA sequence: TGCAGCGTTACCGGGACTATGGGGTTTGGGCAGTTCTTC. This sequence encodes CSVTGTMGFGQFF.

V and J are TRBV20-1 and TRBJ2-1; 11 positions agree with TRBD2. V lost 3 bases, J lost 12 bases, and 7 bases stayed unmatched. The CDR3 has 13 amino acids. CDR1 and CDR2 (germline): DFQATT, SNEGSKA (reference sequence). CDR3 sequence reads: CSASSGGALWQFF. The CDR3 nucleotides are TGCAGTGCTAGTAGCGGGGGGGCCCTCTGGCAGTTCTTC.

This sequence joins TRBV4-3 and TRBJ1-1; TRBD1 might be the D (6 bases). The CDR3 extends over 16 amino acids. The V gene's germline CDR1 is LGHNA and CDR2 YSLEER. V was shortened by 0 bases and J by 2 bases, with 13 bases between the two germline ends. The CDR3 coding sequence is TGCGCCAGCAGCCAAGACTACGGACAGTCCAACACTGAAGCTTTCTTT. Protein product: CASSQDYGQSNTEAFF.

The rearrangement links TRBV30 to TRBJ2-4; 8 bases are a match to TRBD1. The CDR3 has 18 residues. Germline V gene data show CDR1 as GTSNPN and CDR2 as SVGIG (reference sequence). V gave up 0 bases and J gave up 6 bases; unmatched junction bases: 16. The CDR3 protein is CAWSVRYRGEKKGNIQYF. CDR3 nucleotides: TGTGCCTGGAGTGTACGATACAGGGGGGAGAAGAAGGGAAACATTCAGTACTTC.